Detailed here is one TCR beta chain. This clonotype has a count of ten or more. The specificity of this receptor is unknown. No much larger clone exists at a distance of one base, and base qualities are not known. The data derive from a study of T-cell memory formation after mild COVID-19 (dated by TCRdb to about 2021). With regard to the full study: TCR sequence clusters from the two donors were largely donor specific. Two young, previously healthy adult volunteers, one female and one male, were included in the cohort. In a couple of donors, T-cell clones that expanded and contracted after mild COVID-19 were followed by sequencing TCRalpha and TCRbeta repertoires longitudinally. Overall study results and their limits: Contracting CD4+ clones were found mainly in CM and EM memory subsets, while CD8+ clones were enriched in EMRA. The study covered only a couple of mild cases, and larger cohorts including severe cases with pre-infection samples were considered necessary. Some responding clones were detected in pre-infection memory, which suggested that pre-existing cross-reactive memory T cells had joined the SARS-CoV-2 response. Whether the second-wave clones peaking on day 37 were SARS-CoV-2 specific was not confirmed. Balanced CD4/CD8 phenotypes were observed for clones contracting from day 15 to 85, whereas a bias towards CD4+ was observed for a second wave of clones expanding from day 15 to 37.

Ficoll-Paque density gradient centrifugation was the method used to isolate PBMCs. V is clipped by 6 bases and J by 5 bases, and the sequence between their germline boundaries is 19 bases long. The CDR3 measures 15 amino acids from cysteine to phenylalanine. Of all the DNA, just the CDR3 is kept, 45 bases in frame from base 1. Sequencing instrument: Illumina NovaSeq 6000. TCRalpha and TCRbeta cDNA libraries were built by 5'RACE with constant-segment primers, adding sample barcodes and unique molecular identifiers. RNA was extracted from every sample with Trizol reagent. Libraries were amplified in two PCR steps, with a second sample barcode and Illumina TruSeq adapters added in the second step. The libraries were sequenced on an Illumina NovaSeq using 2 x 150 bp paired-end reads. Per the source publication's procedure: Demultiplexing of reads and collapsing into UMI-guided consensus sequences were performed with migec v1.2.7. Using mixcr v2.1.11, UMI consensuses were aligned to TRA and TRB V and J templates and then assembled into clonotypes. Expanded or contracted clonotypes were those called significant by both edgeR and NoisET, with noise models trained on biological replicates. For edgeR calls, the cutoffs were a false discovery rate-adjusted p below 0.01 and a log2 fold-change threshold of 1. As an exploratory analysis of dynamics, PCA with hierarchical clustering was applied to max-normalized trajectories of the 1000 most abundant clonotypes. The CD4 or CD8 phenotype of responding clones was assigned using the separately sequenced CD4+ and CD8+ repertoires. TCRdb trimmed the raw reads at Q25, called clones with MiXCR and kept productive beta chains. Records with the same CDR3 protein are collapsed into one entry carrying the most frequent genes and DNA. TCRdb's processing, not the authors', yielded these V and J calls. This sample comprises around 250,000 distinct CDR3 sequences, 7.5% to 10% of them detected only once. The ten largest clones add up to 20% to 25% of the sample.

Recombination connected TRBV12-3 or TRBV12-4 to TRBJ2-5, with TRBD2 as a weak D call on 6 bases. The receptor comes from a man younger than 35 who had mild COVID-19 (a few samples of this study predate the infection). The sample titles of this study are shuffled in the database, so cell type and time point are left out; the donor was told from shared clones. The material sequenced was PBMCs or a T cell subset sorted from them (not recorded which). The sequence in DNA is TGTGCCAGCAGGCAGACCAGGCTAGCGACGGAGACCCAGTACTTC. It translates to CASRQTRLATETQYF.